The T cell receptor (beta chain) under discussion was sequenced for a study of cytomegalovirus exposure and HLA in healthy donors. Study-level results: Reported results showed that the classifier diagnosed cytomegalovirus status with high specificity and sensitivity. Earlier analysis yielded a pattern in which most TCR beta V segments were productive about 90% or about 30% of the time. The majority of CMV-associated TCR beta chains were reported as apparently HLA-restricted in a later analysis. There were several of the most significant clusters that appeared linked to common viral pathogens in a later analysis.

Primers included in the PCR were 60 Vbeta and 13 Jbeta primers. Produced via immunoSEQ multiplex PCR; TCRdb's table is partial and in-frame only. The sample includes under 200,000 clones, over 65% of them seen just once. The CDR3 is 18 residues long. Germline V CDR1 and CDR2: MNHEY, SMNVEV (reference sequence). Trimming removed 5 bases from V and 0 bases from J; junction bases left unmatched: 8. As concerns this clone: What it binds is not known.

The specimen was PBMCs. This sequence joins TRBV27 and TRBJ2-3, with 13 bases identical to TRBD2. The receptor was derived from a man aged 40-55 years in good health and CMV-seropositive. The CDR3 sequence is CASSPIRGLAGSTDTQYF. CDR3 bases: TGTGCCAGCAGTCCTATACGGGGACTAGCGGGGAGCACAGATACGCAGTATTTT.